Listed below are T cell receptor beta chains from one sample, sequenced in a study of early T cells in non-severe SARS-CoV-2 infection. MiXCR, applied by TCRdb to the 5' RACE reads, yields one record per CDR3 protein. In the table there are nearly 45,000 distinct CDR3 sequences, 11% of which are singletons. The sample consisted of whole blood. The receptors were sampled from an adult who was a healthcare worker with PCR-confirmed SARS-CoV-2 infection or an uninfected control (not recorded which). CDR3s leave out the opening cysteine and the closing phenylalanine or tryptophan.

CDR3	J	V
ASSLEEGAVGSYEQY	TRBJ2-7	TRBV5-5
SVEDPFTGAGNTIY	TRBJ1-3	TRBV29-1
ASSPDSQRGGELF	TRBJ2-2	TRBV5-1
ASRVAGWGETDTQY	TRBJ2-3	TRBV2
ASSLAGSYEQY	TRBJ2-7	TRBV11-2
ASSYLQGTEAF	TRBJ1-1	TRBV6-2/TRBV6-3
SASRGPNYGYT	TRBJ1-2	TRBV20-1
ASSLGGVLGQETQY	TRBJ2-5	TRBV5-4
ASSLSGGSYEQY	TRBJ2-7	TRBV7-3
ASSDTGLYEQY	TRBJ2-7	TRBV10-2
ASSPTASQPQH	TRBJ1-5	TRBV18
ASSPSSSNEKLF	TRBJ1-4	TRBV11-2
ASSQDLPGGEKLF	TRBJ1-4	TRBV3-1
ASSLDTGGTTEAF	TRBJ1-1	TRBV5-1
ASSQEGEDLAF	TRBJ1-1	TRBV4-1
SARDRGDSNSNQPQH	TRBJ1-5	TRBV20-1
ASSAGTPVLGVY	TRBJ2-7	TRBV9
ASSSISWDTEAF	TRBJ1-1	TRBV11-2
ASSQVTQSEQY	TRBJ2-7	TRBV3-1
ASSQDRDFYTEAF	TRBJ1-1	TRBV4-3
AISAGTGGHLQY	TRBJ2-7	TRBV10-3
ASSPTPGTEAF	TRBJ1-1	TRBV18
SVEEFGYEQY	TRBJ2-7	TRBV29-1
ASSLRSTTYGYT	TRBJ1-2	TRBV6-5
ASSLVAFQETQY	TRBJ2-5	TRBV5-5
ASSLALDGGTQY	TRBJ2-5	TRBV7-9
ASSLGPGLNTEAF	TRBJ1-1	TRBV5-1
ASSSRGTNSPLH	TRBJ1-6	TRBV7-3
ASSLGYNPYEQY	TRBJ2-7	TRBV12-3/TRBV12-4
ASPWHRGQY	TRBJ2-7	TRBV12-3/TRBV12-4
ASTHGDTRYEAF	TRBJ1-1	TRBV5-5
ASELVGARRNTIY	TRBJ1-3	TRBV12-3/TRBV12-4
SAQPGGRGTDTQY	TRBJ2-3	TRBV20-1
ASSLLSEQY	TRBJ2-7	TRBV11-2
ASSVGGIGTNEKLF	TRBJ1-4	TRBV9
ASSLWGVHNEQF	TRBJ2-1	TRBV5-5
SVDRQGLDEQY	TRBJ2-7	TRBV29-1
ASSLRTGEVGELF	TRBJ2-2	TRBV5-1
ASSLVAGSNGELF	TRBJ2-2	TRBV5-1
ASSQGPAETQY	TRBJ2-5	TRBV6-2/TRBV6-3
ASSPVGEWTGELF	TRBJ2-2	TRBV6-5
ASSLLGQWHNEQF	TRBJ2-1	TRBV12-3/TRBV12-4
ASSSTGGAAEAF	TRBJ1-1	TRBV27
ASSRTTEQF	TRBJ2-1	TRBV2
ASSWSRGTGELF	TRBJ2-2	TRBV7-9
SVRLAGMNTGELF	TRBJ2-2	TRBV29-1
ASSLVGGKRTEAF	TRBJ1-1	TRBV11-2